This T cell receptor beta chain emerged from a study of beta chain features in type 1 diabetes. Study-wide context: Similarity in age, gender and cell yields was seen between patients and healthy donors.

Study-wide results and caveats: cDNA-based sequencing might over-represent cells highly expressing TCR. Naive, central memory and Treg TCRB repertoires appeared more alike in patients than in healthy donors.

Expressed TCRB transcripts were sequenced, since all the RNA that had been isolated was reverse transcribed. Clones were sequenced by immunoSEQ multiplex PCR, and TCRdb holds only the in-frame ones, with some missing. Among roughly 250,000 clones listed, 9% to 10% were seen once. This CDR3 contains 15 residues. Looked up from germline, CDR1 is SGHVS and CDR2 is FNYEAQ. With 0 bases removed from V and 3 bases from J, the gap between germline ends came to 12 bases. Notes on this clone: Its antigen remains unknown.

This TCR was recovered from a young woman in good health. The sample comprised naive CD4+ T cells from blood. V usage is TRBV7-6 and J usage is TRBJ2-7; possible D gene TRBD2, 5 bases. CDR3 region: CASSLALGGDYEQYF. DNA of the CDR3: TGTGCCAGCAGCTTAGCGCTCGGAGGAGACTACGAGCAGTACTTC. Looking up the rest from reference TRBV7-6 and TRBJ2-7 gives the full variable domain: GAGVSQSPRYKVTKRGQDVALRCDPISGHVSLYWYRQALGQGPEFLTYFNYEAQQDKSGLPNDRFSAERPEGSISTLTIQRTEQRDSAMYRCASSLALGGDYEQYFGPGTRLTVT.